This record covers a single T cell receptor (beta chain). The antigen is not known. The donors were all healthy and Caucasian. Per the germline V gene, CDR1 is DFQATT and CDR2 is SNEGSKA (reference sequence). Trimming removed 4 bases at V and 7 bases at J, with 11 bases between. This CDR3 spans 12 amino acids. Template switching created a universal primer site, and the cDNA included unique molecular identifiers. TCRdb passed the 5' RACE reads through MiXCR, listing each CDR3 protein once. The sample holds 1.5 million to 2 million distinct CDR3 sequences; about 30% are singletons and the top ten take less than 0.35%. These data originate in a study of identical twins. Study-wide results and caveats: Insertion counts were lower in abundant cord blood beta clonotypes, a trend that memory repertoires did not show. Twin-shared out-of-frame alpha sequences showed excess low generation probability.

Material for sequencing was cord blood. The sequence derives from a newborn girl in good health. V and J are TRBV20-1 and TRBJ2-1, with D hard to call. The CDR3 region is CSAIRLLNEQFF. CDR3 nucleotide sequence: TGCAGTGCTATACGACTCTTAAATGAGCAGTTCTTC.